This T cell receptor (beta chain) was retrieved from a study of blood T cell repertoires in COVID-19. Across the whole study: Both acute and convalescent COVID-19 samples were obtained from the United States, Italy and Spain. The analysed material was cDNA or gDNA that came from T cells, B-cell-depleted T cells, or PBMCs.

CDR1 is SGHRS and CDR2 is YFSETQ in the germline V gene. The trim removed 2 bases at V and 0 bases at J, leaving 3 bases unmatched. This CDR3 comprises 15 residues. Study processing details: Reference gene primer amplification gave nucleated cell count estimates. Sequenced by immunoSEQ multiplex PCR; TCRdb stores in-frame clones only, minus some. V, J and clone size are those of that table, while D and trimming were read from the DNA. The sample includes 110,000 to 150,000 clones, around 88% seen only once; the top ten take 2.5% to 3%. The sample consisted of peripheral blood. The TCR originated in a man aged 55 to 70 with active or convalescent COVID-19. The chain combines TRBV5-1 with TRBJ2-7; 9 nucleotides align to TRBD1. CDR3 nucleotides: TGCGCCAGCAGCTTACAGGGGGCCCCCTCCTACGAGCAGTACTTC. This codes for CASSLQGAPSYEQYF.